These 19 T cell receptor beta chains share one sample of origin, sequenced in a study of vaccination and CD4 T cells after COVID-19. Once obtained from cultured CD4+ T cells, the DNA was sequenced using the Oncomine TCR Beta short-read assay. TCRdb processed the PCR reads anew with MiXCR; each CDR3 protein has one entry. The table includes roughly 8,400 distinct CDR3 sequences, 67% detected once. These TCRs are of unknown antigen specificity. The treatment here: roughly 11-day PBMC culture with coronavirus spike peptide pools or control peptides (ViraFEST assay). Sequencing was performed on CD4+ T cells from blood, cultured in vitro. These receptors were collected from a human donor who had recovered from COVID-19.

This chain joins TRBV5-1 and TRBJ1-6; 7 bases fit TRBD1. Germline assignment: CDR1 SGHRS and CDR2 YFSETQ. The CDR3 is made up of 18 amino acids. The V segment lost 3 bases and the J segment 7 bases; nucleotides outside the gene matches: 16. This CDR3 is CASSWPPGTDPLNSPLHF. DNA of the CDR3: TGCGCCAGCAGCTGGCCGCCAGGGACAGACCCACTAAATTCACCCCTCCACTTT.

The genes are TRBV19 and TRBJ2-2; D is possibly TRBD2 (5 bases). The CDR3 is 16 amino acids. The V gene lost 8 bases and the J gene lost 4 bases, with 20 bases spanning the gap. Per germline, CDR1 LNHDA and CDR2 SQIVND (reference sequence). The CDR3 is CASRGEGRVSTGELFF. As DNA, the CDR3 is TGTGCCAGTCGCGGCGAGGGAAGGGTTAGCACCGGGGAGCTGTTTTTT.

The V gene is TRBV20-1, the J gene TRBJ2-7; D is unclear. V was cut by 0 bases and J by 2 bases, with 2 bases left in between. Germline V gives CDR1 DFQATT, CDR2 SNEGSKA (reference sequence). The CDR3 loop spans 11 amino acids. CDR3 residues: CSARETYEQYF. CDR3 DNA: TGCAGTGCTAGAGAGACCTACGAGCAGTACTTC.

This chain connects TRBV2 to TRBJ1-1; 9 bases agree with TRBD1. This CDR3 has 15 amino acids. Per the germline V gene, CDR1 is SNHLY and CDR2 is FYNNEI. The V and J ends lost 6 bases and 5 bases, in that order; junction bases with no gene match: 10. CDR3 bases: TGTGCCAGCAGCCCACAGGGGGCCGAAGGGACTGAAGCTTTCTTT. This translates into CASSPQGAEGTEAFF. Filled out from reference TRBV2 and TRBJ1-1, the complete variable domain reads EPEVTQTPSHQVTQMGQEVILRCVPISNHLYFYWYRQILGQKVEFLVSFYNNEISEKSEIFDDQFSVERPDGSNFTLKIRSTKLEDSAMYFCASSPQGAEGTEAFFGQGTRLTVV.

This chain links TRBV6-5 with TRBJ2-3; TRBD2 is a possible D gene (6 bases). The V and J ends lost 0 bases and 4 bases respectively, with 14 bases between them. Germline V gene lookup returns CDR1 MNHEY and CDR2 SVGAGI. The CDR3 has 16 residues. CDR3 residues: CASSYSSGLSADTQYF. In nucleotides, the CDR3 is TGTGCCAGCAGTTACTCCAGCGGGCTAAGCGCAGATACGCAGTATTTT.

DNA for the CDR3: TGTGCCTCTAGGCGGCGGCCTGGGGAGCCCCAGCATTTT. As protein: CASRRRPGEPQHF. The rearrangement links TRBV6-1 to TRBJ1-5; D not certain. Germline-derived CDR1 and CDR2 are MNHNS and SASEGT. This CDR3 has 13 amino acids. Between the trimmed V and J ends, which lost 11 bases and 8 bases, there was a span of 19 bases.

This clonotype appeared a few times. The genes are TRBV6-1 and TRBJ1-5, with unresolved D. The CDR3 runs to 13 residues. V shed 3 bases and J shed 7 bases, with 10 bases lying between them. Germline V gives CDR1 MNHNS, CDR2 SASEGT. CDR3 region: CASSDMGKQPQHF. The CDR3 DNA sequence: TGTGCCAGCAGTGATATGGGGAAACAGCCCCAGCATTTT.

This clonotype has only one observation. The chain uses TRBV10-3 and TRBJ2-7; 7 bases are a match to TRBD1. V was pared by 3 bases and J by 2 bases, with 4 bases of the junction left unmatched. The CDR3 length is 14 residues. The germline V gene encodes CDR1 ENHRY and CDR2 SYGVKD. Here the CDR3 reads CAISDPGQTYEQYF. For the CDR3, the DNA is TGTGCCATCAGTGATCCGGGACAGACCTACGAGCAGTACTTC.

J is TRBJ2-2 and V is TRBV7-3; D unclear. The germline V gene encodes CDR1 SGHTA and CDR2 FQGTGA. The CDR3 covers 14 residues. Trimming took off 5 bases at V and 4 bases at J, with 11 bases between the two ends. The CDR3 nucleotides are TGTGCCAGCAGCCCCCAAAGGAGCACCGGGGAGCTGTTTTTT. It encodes CASSPQRSTGELFF.

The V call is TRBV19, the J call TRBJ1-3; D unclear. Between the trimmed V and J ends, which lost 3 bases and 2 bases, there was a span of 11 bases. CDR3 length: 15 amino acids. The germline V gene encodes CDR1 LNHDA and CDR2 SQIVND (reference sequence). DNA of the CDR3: TGTGCCAGTAGTATTTCTACGGGTACTGGAAACACCATATATTTT. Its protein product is CASSISTGTGNTIYF. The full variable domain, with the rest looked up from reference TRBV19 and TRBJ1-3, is DGGITQSPKYLFRKEGQNVTLSCEQNLNHDAMYWYRQDPGQGLRLIYYSQIVNDFQKGDIAEGYSVSREKKESFPLTVTSAQKNPTAFYLCASSISTGTGNTIYFGEGSWLTVV.

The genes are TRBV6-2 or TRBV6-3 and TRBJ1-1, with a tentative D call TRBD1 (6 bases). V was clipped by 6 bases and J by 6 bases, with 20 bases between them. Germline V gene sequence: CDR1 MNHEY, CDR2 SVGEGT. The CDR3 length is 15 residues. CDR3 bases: TGTGCCAGCAGACGGGACAACCTTGAGACCTCTGAAGCTTTCTTT. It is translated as CASRRDNLETSEAFF.

CDR3 sequence (DNA): TGTGCCAGCAGCCCTCCCGCGATTAACTATGGCTACACCTTC. Translation: CASSPPAINYGYTF. The V and J genes are TRBV11-2 and TRBJ1-2, with D uncertain. Germline V gives CDR1 SGHAT, CDR2 FQNNGV. The CDR3 runs 14 residues. Trimming shortened V by 5 bases and J by 1 base, and 11 bases separated the two germline ends.

Here the CDR3 reads CASSGGRADTQYF. The CDR3 nucleotides are TGTGCCAGCAGCGGCGGGAGGGCAGATACGCAGTATTTT. V is TRBV7-9 and J is TRBJ2-3, with 9 bases aligning to TRBD2. Germline CDR1 and CDR2: SEHNR and FQNEAQ (reference sequence). Losses at the gene ends were 5 bases for V and 4 bases for J; bases not matched to a gene: 1. The CDR3 runs 13 residues.

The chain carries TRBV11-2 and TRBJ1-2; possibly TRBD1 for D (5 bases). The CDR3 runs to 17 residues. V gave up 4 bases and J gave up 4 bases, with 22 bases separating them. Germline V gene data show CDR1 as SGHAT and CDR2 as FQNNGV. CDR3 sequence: CASSSPYIARGSYGYTF. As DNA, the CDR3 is TGTGCCAGCAGCTCGCCTTACATCGCCCGGGGGTCCTATGGCTACACCTTC.

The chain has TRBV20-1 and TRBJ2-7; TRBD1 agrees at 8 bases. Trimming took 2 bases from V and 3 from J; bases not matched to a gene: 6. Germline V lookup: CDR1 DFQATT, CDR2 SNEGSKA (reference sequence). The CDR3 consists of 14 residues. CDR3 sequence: CSARLRQGIYEQYF. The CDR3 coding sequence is TGCAGTGCTAGACTCCGACAGGGGATCTACGAGCAGTACTTC.

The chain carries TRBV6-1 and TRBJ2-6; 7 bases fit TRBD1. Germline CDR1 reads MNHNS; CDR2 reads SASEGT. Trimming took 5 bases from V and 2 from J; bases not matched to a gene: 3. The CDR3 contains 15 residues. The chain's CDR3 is CASSPQGAGANVLTF. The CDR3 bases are TGTGCCAGCAGTCCTCAGGGGGCTGGGGCCAACGTCCTGACTTTC.

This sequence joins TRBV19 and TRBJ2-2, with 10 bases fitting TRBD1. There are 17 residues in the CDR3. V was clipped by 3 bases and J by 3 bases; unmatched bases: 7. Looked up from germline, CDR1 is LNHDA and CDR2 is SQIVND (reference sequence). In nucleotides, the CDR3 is TGTGCCAGTAGTATGAGGTCGGGGACAGGGGACACCGGGGAGCTGTTTTTT. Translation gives CASSMRSGTGDTGELFF.

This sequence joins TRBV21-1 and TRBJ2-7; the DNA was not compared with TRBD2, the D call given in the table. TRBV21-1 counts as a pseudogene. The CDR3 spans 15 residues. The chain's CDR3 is CASSKDRTSFYEQYF. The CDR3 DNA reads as TGTGCCAGCAGCAAAGATCGGACTAGCTTCTACGAGCAGTACTTC.

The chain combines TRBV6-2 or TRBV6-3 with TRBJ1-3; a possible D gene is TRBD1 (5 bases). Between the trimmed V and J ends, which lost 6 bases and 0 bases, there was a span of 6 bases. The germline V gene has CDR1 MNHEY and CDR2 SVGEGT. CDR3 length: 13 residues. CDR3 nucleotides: TGTGCCAGCAGGACAGTCTCTGGAAACACCATATATTTT. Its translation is CASRTVSGNTIYF.